This entry lists 7 T cell receptor beta chains sequenced from one sample in a study of cytomegalovirus exposure and HLA in healthy donors (dated by TCRdb to about 2017). The library relied on the immunoSEQ multiplex PCR assay. A mixture of 60 forward primers for TCR Vbeta segments and 13 reverse primers for TCR Jbeta segments was used in the multiplex PCR. Not all clones reach the TCRdb copy of this immuneACCESS table, which keeps in-frame sequences only. Checked studies attribute under half of the gap to unresolved V genes and leave the rest unexplained. The sample data list fewer than 200,000 clones, and 65% to 90% of these were observed just once. The ten top clones hold more than 0.95% of the sample. Sequenced input: PBMCs. These receptors all come from a girl under 10 years old in good health and CMV-seropositive.

The chain joins TRBV6-6 to TRBJ1-5, with a tentative D call TRBD1 (5 bases). This CDR3 spans 15 amino acids. Germline loops: CDR1 MNHNY, CDR2 SVGAGI (reference sequence). Trimming removed 7 bases at V and 7 bases at J, with 20 bases between. The CDR3 nucleotides are TGTGCCAGCACCAACGGAGGGGCAAGACGACAGCCCCAGCATTTT. Encoded protein: CASTNGGARRQPQHF.

The chain uses TRBV5-1 and TRBJ1-1; D perhaps matches TRBD1 (5 bases). The V and J ends lost 1 base and 0 bases respectively, with 13 bases between them. Germline values: CDR1 SGHRS, CDR2 YFSETQ. This CDR3 spans 16 amino acids. DNA of the CDR3: TGCGCCAGCAGCTTGCGGGGAGGAGGGGTGAACACTGAAGCTTTCTTT. Translated, it gives CASSLRGGGVNTEAFF.

The count of this clone is one. The chain recombines TRBV4-2 with TRBJ1-5, with D perhaps TRBD1 (5 bases). Trimming left V 1 base short and J 8 bases short, with 21 bases between. Germline V gene lookup returns CDR1 LGHNA and CDR2 YNFKEQ. The CDR3 contains 17 residues. The CDR3 region is CASSQGGLGSVFEPQHF. In nucleotides, the CDR3 is TGTGCCAGCAGCCAAGGGGGCTTGGGGTCGGTATTCGAGCCCCAGCATTTT.

J is TRBJ2-5 and V is TRBV7-6; TRBD2 might be the D (5 bases). The germline V gene encodes CDR1 SGHVS and CDR2 FNYEAQ. The V end lost 1 base, the J end lost 2 bases, and 14 bases lay between the germline ends. CDR3 length: 16 residues. The CDR3 here is CASSLGSGTEQETQYF. In DNA form, the CDR3 reads TGTGCCAGCAGCTTAGGGTCGGGAACGGAACAAGAGACCCAGTACTTC.

This clone was detected a few times. This sequence joins TRBV5-1 and TRBJ2-1; 10 bases are a match to TRBD2. Germline V gene data show CDR1 as SGHRS and CDR2 as YFSETQ. With 2 bases clipped from V and 6 bases from J, the junction kept 2 bases outside the gene matches. CDR3 size: 14 residues. DNA for the CDR3: TGCGCCAGCAGCTTCGCTAGCGGGAGCAATGAGCAGTTCTTC. Protein sequence: CASSFASGSNEQFF. Using reference TRBV5-1 and TRBJ2-1 for the parts outside the CDR3, the full variable domain is KAGVTQTPRYLIKTRGQQVTLSCSPISGHRSVSWYQQTPGQGLQFLFEYFSETQRNKGNFPGRFSGRQFSNSRSEMNVSTLELGDSALYLCASSFASGSNEQFFGPGTRLTVL.

The genes are TRBV28 and TRBJ2-7, with D possibly matching TRBD2 (7 bases). The CDR3 extends over 17 amino acids. The ends were cut back, 6 bases at V and 6 bases at J, with 27 bases in the middle. Germline V lookup: CDR1 MDHEN, CDR2 SYDVKM. The CDR3 DNA sequence: TGTGCCAGCAGACCTCCAAGGGGGGGACGGTTGGGGGTCGAGCAGTACTTC. As protein: CASRPPRGGRLGVEQYF.

The rearrangement uses TRBV27 and TRBJ1-2; possibly TRBD1 for D (5 bases). Germline assignment: CDR1 MNHEY and CDR2 SMNVEV (reference sequence). V was trimmed by 6 bases and J by 4 bases, leaving 15 bases between them. This CDR3 has 14 residues. Here the CDR3 DNA reads TGTGCCAGCAGAGAGTCGGGGGTTGGCTATGGCTACACCTTC. Translation: CASRESGVGYGYTF.